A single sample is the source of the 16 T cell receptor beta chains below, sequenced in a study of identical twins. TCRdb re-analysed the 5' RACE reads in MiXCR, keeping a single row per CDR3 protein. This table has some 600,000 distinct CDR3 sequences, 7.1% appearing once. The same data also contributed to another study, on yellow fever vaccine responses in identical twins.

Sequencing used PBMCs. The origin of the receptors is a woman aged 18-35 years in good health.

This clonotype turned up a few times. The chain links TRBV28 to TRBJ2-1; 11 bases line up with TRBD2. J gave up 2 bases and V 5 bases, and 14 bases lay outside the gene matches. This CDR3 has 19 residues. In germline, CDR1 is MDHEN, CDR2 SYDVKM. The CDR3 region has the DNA TGTGCCAGCAGTCCAAACCGTGCACTAGCGGGAGAGACCTACAATGAGCAGTTCTTC. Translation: CASSPNRALAGETYNEQFF.

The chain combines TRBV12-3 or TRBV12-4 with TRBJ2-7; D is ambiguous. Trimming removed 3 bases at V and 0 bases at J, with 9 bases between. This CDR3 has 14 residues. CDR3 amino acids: CASSLSESSYEQYF. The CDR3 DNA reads TGTGCCAGCAGTTTGTCAGAGAGCTCCTACGAGCAGTACTTC.

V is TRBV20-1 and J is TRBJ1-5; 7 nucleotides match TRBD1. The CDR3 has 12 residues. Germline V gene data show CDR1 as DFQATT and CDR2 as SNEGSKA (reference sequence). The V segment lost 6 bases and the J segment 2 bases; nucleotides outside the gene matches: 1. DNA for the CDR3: TGCAGTGCCGACAGGGGCAATCAGCCCCAGCATTTT. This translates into CSADRGNQPQHF.

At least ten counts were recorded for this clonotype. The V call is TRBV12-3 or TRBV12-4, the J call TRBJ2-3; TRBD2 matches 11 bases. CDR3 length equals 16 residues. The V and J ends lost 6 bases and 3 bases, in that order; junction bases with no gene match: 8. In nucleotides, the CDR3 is TGTGCCAGCAGACTCACTAGCGGGGGAGGTACAGATACGCAGTATTTT. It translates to CASRLTSGGGTDTQYF.

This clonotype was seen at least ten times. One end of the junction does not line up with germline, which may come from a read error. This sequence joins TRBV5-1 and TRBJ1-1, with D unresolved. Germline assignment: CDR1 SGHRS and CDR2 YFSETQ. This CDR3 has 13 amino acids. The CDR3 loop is CASSLAAGTEAFF. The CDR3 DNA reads TGTGCCAGCAGTTTGGCGGCGGGCACTGAAGCTTTCTTT.

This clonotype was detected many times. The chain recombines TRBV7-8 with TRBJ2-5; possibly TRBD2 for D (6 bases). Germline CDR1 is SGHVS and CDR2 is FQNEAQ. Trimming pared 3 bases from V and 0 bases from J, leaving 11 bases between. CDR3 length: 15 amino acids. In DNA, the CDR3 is TGTGCCAGCAGCTTGAGGAGGGACTACCAAGAGACCCAGTACTTC. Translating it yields CASSLRRDYQETQYF.

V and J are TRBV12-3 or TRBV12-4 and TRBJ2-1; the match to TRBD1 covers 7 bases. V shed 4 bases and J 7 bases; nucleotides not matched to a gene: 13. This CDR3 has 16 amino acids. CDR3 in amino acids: CASSSVGGTSGNEQFF. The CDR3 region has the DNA TGTGCCAGCAGTTCCGTAGGGGGCACCTCGGGTAATGAGCAGTTCTTC.

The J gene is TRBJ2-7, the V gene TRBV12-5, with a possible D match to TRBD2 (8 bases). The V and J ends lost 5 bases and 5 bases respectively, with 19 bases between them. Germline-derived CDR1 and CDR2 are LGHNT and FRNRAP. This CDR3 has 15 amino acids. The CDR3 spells CASGPGTAGADEQYV. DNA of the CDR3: TGTGCTAGTGGTCCCGGGACAGCGGGGGCGGACGAGCAGTACGTC.

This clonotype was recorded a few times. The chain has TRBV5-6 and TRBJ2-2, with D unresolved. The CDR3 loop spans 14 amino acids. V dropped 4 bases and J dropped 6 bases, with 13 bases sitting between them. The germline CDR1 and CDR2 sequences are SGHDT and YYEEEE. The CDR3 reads CASSPRVVPGELFF. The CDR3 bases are TGTGCCAGCAGCCCCCGCGTGGTTCCCGGGGAGCTGTTTTTT.

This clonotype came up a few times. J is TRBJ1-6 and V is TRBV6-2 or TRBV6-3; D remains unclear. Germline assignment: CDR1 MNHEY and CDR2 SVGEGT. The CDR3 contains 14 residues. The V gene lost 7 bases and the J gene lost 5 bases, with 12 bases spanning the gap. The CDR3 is CASTKDGNNSPLHF. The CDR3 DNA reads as TGTGCCAGCACAAAGGACGGAAATAATTCACCCCTCCACTTT.

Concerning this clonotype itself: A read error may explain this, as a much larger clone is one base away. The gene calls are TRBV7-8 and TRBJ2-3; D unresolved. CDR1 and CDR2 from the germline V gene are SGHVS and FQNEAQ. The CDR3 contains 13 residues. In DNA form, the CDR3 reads TGTCCCAGCAGCTTATATAGCCCAGATACGCAGTATTTT. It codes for CPSSLYSPDTQYF. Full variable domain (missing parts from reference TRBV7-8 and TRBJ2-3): GAGVSQSPRYKVAKRGQDVALRCDPISGHVSLFWYQQALGQGPEFLTYFQNEAQLDKSGLPSDRFFAERPEGSVSTLKIQRTQQEDSAVYLCPSSLYSPDTQYFGPGTRLTVL.

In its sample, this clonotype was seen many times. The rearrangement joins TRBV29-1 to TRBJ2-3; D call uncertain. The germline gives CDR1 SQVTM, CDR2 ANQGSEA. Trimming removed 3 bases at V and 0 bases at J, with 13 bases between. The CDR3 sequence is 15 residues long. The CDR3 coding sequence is TGCAGCGTTGAGTTTGTACTTACCAGCACAGATACGCAGTATTTT. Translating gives CSVEFVLTSTDTQYF.

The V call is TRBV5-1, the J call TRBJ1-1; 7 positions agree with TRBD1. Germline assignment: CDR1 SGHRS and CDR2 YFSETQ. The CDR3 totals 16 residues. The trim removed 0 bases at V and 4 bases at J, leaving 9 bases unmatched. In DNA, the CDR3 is TGCGCCAGCAGCTTGGAGGGGGCAAGAGGAGGCACTGAAGCTTTCTTT. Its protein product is CASSLEGARGGTEAFF.

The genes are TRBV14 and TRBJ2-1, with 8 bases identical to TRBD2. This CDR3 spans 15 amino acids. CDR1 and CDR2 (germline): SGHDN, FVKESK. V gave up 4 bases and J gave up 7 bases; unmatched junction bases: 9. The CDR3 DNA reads TGTGCCAGCAGCCCACCCGGGACTAGAGGGAATGAGCAGTTCTTC. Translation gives CASSPPGTRGNEQFF.

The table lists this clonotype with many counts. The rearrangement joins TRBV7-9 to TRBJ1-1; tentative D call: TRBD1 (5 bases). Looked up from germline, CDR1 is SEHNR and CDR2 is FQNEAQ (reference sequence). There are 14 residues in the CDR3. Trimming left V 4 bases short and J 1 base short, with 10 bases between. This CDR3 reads CASSSRQSNTEAFF. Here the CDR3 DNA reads TGTGCCAGCAGCTCACGACAGTCGAACACTGAAGCTTTCTTT.

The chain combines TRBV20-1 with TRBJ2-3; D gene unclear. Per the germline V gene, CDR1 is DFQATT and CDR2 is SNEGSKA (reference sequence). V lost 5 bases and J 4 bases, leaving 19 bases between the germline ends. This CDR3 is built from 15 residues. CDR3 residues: CSASLPGSRADTQYF. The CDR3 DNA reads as TGCAGTGCTTCTTTACCCGGCAGCCGAGCAGATACGCAGTATTTT.